This T cell receptor (beta chain) came from a study of shared clonotypes between healthy human individuals. Whole-study findings and limits: Shared clonotypes: roughly 4.7% naive CD4, about 3.5% naive CD8, 2.3% memory CD4, more than 0.3% memory CD8. In contrast to clonotypes shared by all four donors, non-shared clonotypes had lower generation probabilities. Naive subsets usually exceeded memory subsets in estimated richness.

Original analysis: ImmunoSEQ only sent back junction sequences with no quality scores, so filtering was done differently. Sequencing used immunoSEQ multiplex PCR; TCRdb keeps in-frame clones, though not all of them. V, J and clone size reflect that table, while D and trimming were determined from the DNA. The sample lists 1.5 million to 2.5 million clones; approximately 95% were seen once. In regard to this clone: What it recognizes is unknown.

Terminally differentiated effector memory CD45RA+ cells were excluded from the naive CD8 cells, which were CD45RO-negative and positively selected for CCR7. In germline, CDR1 is SEHNR, CDR2 FQNEAQ (reference sequence). The CDR3 totals 17 residues. Trimming took 1 base from V and 0 from J, leaving 13 bases between them. The sequenced sample consisted of naive CD8+ T cells sorted from blood. This chain links TRBV7-9 with TRBJ2-4; D tentatively fits TRBD1 or TRBD2 (5 bases each). The TCR was taken from a man between 18 and 29 years old in good health. The CDR3 loop reads CASSLGVGVLAKNIQYF. CDR3 sequence (DNA): TGTGCCAGCAGCTTAGGTGTGGGGGTACTAGCCAAAAACATTCAGTACTTC.